This T cell receptor beta chain was found in a study of neoadjuvant anti-PD-1 for oral cavity cancer (dated by TCRdb to the early 2020s). With respect to the entire study: Patients mostly received three to four biweekly doses of nivolumab at 3 mg/kg before curative-intent surgical resection. Under RECIST 1.1, a patient counted as a responder if showing complete response, partial response or stable disease, and as a non-responder if showing progression. There were some 13 patients in the parent correlative cohort, and the response rate was less than 40%. For patients who did not progress, a fourth nivolumab dose was given around day 43, followed by definitive surgical resection on days 50-56.

Overall study results and their limits: TCR analyses included only a few patients per response group, and the authors called for larger cohorts for validation. Higher pretreatment blood TCRbeta clonality and lower post-treatment tumor TCRbeta clonality were correlated with higher pretreatment blood Treg/Th17 ratios. After neoadjuvant nivolumab, significantly higher T cell clonality (Gini index) was found within PBMCs in non-responders than in responders.

Explained via the paper, the time point label denotes: before neoadjuvant nivolumab. The patients had newly diagnosed stage II-IVA oral cavity squamous cell carcinoma and had not received any prior systemic or radiation treatment. The cohort consisted of patients with HPV-negative, locally advanced oral cavity squamous cell carcinoma. No culture maintenance or expansion was done, as the peripheral blood mononuclear cells went straight to analysis. The samples were obtained from a longitudinal correlative study of a single-arm phase II trial testing neoadjuvant nivolumab in oral cavity squamous cell carcinoma. Subject-matched pre- and post-treatment PBMCs and tumors from three responders and three non-responders were subjected to genomic DNA-based TCRbeta sequencing. Peripheral blood mononuclear cells were collected before nivolumab treatment and were collected again after treatment, at the time of surgery. The Maxwell RSC DNA from Cells kit was used to isolate genomic DNA from PBMCs.

For deep sequencing, PBMC libraries mostly used approximately 500 ng of input genomic DNA, with six replicates for each sample. TCRbeta libraries were prepared with the immunoSEQ hsTCRbeta kit according to the manufacturer's instructions. The finished libraries were brought together in one pool at roughly 2.7 nM, which was then read using an Illumina NovaSeq 6000 S4 flow cell. Regarding the original processing steps: Raw data preprocessing and quality control were performed with the immunoSEQ Analyzer. The analysis was restricted to productive rearrangements, with each unique CDR3 amino acid sequence defining a clonotype. Repertoire clonality was estimated as the Gini-Simpson index, computed with the R package tcR. Gini indices were compared with Student's t test, and associations with tumor size change were assessed by Pearson correlation. TCRdb provides this immuneACCESS table in a form limited to in-frame rearrangements. Some clones are lacking; in checked studies, under half of them reflect an unresolved V gene, and why the rest are absent is not known. That table gives V, J and clone size, and the DNA gave D and trimming. The sample table contains around 81,000 clones; only one count was recorded for about 80% of them. The ten largest clones capture about 3.1% of the sample.

V is clipped by 5 bases and J by 5 bases, and the sequence between their germline boundaries is 14 bases long. The germline V gene yields SGHTA for CDR1 and FQGTGA for CDR2. Reading from cysteine to phenylalanine, the CDR3 counts 14 amino acids. The kept DNA is CDR3 alone, 42 bases in frame from the first base. In its sample, this clone was seen a few times. Its antigen is unknown. No base qualities exist here, and no much larger clone lies one base off it. This receptor was identified in a person aged 40 to 85 with oral cavity squamous cell carcinoma. The sample consisted of PBMCs, taken before nivolumab (anti-PD-1) treatment. The rearranged segments are TRBV7-3 and TRBJ2-3; matching of 6 bases hints at TRBD1 as the D gene. For the CDR3, the sequence is CASSEQGSGDTQYF. The sequence in DNA is TGTGCCAGCAGCGAACAGGGCTCGGGAGATACGCAGTATTTT. Where the CDR3 stops, the reference TRBV7-3 and TRBJ2-3 genes take over; the full variable domain is GAGVSQTPSNKVTEKGKYVELRCDPISGHTALYWYRQSLGQGPEFLIYFQGTGAADDSGLPNDRFFAVRPEGSVSTLKIQRTERGDSAVYLCASSEQGSGDTQYFGPGTRLTVL.